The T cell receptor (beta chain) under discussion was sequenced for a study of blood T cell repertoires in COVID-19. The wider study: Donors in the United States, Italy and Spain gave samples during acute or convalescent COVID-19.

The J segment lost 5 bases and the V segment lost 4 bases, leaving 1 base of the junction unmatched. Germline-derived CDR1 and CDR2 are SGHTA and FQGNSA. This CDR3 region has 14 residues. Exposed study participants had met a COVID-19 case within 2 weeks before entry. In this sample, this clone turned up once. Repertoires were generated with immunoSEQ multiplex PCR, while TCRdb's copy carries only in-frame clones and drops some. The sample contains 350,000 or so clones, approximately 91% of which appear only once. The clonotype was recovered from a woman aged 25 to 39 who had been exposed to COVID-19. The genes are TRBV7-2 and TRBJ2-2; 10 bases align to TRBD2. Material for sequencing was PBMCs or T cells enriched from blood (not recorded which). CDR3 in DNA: TGTGCCAGCAGCTGGGGACTAGCGACCGGGGAGCTGTTTTTT. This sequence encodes CASSWGLATGELFF.